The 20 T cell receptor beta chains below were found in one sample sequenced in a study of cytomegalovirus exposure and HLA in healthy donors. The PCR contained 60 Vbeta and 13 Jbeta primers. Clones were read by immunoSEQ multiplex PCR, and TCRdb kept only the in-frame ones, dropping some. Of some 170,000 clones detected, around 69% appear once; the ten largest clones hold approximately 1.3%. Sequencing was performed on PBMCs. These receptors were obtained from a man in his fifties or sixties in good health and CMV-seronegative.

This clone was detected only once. The CDR3 DNA is TGTGCCAGCAGCTTAAGAGGGAATCGGGCCGGGGAGCTGTTTTTT. This sequence encodes CASSLRGNRAGELFF. The V gene is TRBV5-8, the J gene TRBJ2-2; possible D gene TRBD2, 5 bases. CDR3 length equals 15 residues. Deletions cut 2 bases from V and 6 bases from J, with 14 bases between. In germline, CDR1 is SGHTS, CDR2 YDEGEE.

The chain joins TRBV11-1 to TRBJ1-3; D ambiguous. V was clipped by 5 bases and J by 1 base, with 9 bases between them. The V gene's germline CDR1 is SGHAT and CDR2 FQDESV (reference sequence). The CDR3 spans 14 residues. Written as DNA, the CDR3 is TGTGCCAGCAGCGCTTCAGAATCTGGAAACACCATATATTTT. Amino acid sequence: CASSASESGNTIYF.

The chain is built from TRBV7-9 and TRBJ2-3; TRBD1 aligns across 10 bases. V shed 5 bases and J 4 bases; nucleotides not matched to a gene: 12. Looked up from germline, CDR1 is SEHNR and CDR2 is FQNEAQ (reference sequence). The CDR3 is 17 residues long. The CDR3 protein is CASSTGQGTGIADTQYF. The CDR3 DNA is TGTGCCAGCAGCACGGGACAGGGGACGGGAATAGCAGATACGCAGTATTTT.

The chain's CDR3 is CASSYSGRGDSPLHF. In nucleotides, the CDR3 is TGTGCCAGCAGTTACTCGGGCAGGGGTGATTCACCCCTCCACTTT. The V gene is TRBV6-5, the J gene TRBJ1-6, with D possibly TRBD1 on 6 matching bases. V gave up 0 bases and J gave up 8 bases, with 11 bases separating them. Germline V gives CDR1 MNHEY, CDR2 SVGAGI. The CDR3 has 15 residues.

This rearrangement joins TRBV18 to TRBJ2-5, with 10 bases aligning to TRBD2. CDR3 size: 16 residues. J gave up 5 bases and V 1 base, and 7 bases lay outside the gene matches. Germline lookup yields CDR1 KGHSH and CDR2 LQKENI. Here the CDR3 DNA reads TGTGCCAGCTCACCACGAAGCGGGGGGGCCGGGGAGACCCAGTACTTC. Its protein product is CASSPRSGGAGETQYF.

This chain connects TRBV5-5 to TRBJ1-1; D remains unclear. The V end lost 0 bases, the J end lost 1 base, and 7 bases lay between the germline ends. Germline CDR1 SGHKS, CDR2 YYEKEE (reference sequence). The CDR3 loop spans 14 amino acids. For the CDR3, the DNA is TGTGCCAGCAGCTTGGCCCCCGGGAACACTGAAGCTTTCTTT. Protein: CASSLAPGNTEAFF.

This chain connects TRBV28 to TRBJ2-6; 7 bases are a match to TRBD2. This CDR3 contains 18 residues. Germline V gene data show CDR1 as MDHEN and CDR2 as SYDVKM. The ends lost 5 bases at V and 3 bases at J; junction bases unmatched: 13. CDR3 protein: CASSPHGEGKGGANVLTF. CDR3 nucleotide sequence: TGTGCCAGCAGTCCCCATGGGGAGGGAAAGGGTGGGGCCAACGTCCTGACTTTC.

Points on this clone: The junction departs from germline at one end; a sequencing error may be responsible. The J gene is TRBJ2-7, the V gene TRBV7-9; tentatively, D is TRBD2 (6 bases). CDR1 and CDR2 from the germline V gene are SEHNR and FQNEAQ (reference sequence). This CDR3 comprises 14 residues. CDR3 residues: CSSSPGLLAYEQYF. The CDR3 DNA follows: TGTTCCAGCAGCCCGGGACTTTTGGCCTACGAGCAGTACTTC. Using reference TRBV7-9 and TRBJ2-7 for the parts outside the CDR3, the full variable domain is DTGVSQNPRHKITKRGQNVTFRCDPISEHNRLYWYRQTLGQGPEFLTYFQNEAQLEKSRLLSDRFSAERPKGSFSTLEIQRTEQGDSAMYLCSSSPGLLAYEQYFGPGTRLTVT.

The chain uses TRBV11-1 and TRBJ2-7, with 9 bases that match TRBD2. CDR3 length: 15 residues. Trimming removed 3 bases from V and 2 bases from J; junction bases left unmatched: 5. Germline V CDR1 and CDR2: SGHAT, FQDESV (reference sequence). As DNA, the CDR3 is TGTGCCAGCAGCTTTGGCGGGAGGGTTGCCTACGAGCAGTACTTC. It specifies CASSFGGRVAYEQYF.

Here the CDR3 DNA reads TGTGCCAGCTCACCACAGGGACTCAACAATGAGCAGTTCTTC. Amino acid sequence: CASSPQGLNNEQFF. The chain couples TRBV18 to TRBJ2-1; tentative D call: TRBD2 (6 bases). The CDR3 is 14 residues long. Germline CDR1 is KGHSH and CDR2 is LQKENI. Trimming stripped 1 base from V and 5 bases from J, with 9 bases between.

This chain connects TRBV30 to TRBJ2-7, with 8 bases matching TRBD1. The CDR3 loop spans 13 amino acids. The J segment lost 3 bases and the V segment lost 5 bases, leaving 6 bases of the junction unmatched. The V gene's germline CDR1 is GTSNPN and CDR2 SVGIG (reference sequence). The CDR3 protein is CAWVVTGGYEQYF. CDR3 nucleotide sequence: TGTGCCTGGGTCGTAACAGGGGGCTACGAGCAGTACTTC.

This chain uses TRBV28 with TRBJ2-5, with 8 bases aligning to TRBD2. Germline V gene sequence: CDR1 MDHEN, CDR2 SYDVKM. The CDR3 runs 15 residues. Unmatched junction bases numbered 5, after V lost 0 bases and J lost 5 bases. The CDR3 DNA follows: TGTGCCAGCAGTTTATGGGCGGGAGGAGACGAGACCCAGTACTTC. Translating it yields CASSLWAGGDETQYF. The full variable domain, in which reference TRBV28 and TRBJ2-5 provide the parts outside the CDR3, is DVKVTQSSRYLVKRTGEKVFLECVQDMDHENMFWYRQDPGLGLRLIYFSYDVKMKEKGDIPEGYSVSREKKERFSLILESASTNQTSMYLCASSLWAGGDETQYFGPGTRLLVL.

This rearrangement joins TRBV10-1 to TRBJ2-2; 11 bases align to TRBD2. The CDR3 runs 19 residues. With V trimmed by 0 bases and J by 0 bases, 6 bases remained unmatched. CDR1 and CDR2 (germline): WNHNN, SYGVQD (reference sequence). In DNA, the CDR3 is TGCGCCAGCAGTGAGTCGACACTAGCGGGAGTAACGAACACCGGGGAGCTGTTTTTT. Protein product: CASSESTLAGVTNTGELFF.

For the CDR3, the DNA is TGTGCCAGCAGCTTAGGGCCCGAAAACACTGAAGCTTTCTTT. Residues: CASSLGPENTEAFF. The chain is built from TRBV7-9 and TRBJ1-1; D is undetermined. V dropped 1 base and J dropped 2 bases, with 8 bases sitting between them. Germline V gene data show CDR1 as SEHNR and CDR2 as FQNEAQ (reference sequence). This CDR3 spans 14 amino acids.

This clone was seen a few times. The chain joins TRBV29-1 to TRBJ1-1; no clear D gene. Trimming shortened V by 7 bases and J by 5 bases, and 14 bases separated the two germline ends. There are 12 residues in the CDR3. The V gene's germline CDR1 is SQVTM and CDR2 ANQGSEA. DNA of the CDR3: TGCAGCGGATTTGGGCGAGAGACTGAAGCTTTCTTT. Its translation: CSGFGRETEAFF.

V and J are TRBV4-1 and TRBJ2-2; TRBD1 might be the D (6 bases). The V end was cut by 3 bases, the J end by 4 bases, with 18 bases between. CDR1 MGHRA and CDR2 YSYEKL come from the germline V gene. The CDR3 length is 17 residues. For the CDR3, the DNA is TGCGCCAGCAGCCATGGGACACCTGTTCAGGGCACCGGGGAGCTGTTTTTT. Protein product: CASSHGTPVQGTGELFF.

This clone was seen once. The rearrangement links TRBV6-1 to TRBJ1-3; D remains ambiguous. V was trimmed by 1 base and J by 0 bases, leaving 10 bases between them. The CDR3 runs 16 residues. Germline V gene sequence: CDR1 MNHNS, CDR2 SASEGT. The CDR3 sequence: CASSEVNSFSGNTIYF. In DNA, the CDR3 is TGTGCCAGCAGTGAAGTAAACAGCTTCTCTGGAAACACCATATATTTT.

This chain's CDR3 is CAWNPTSSGELFF. CDR3 bases: TGTGCCTGGAACCCGACTAGTTCCGGGGAGCTGTTTTTT. The rearrangement joins TRBV30 to TRBJ2-2; a possible D gene is TRBD2 (6 bases). CDR3 length: 13 amino acids. V was pared by 4 bases and J by 6 bases, with 12 bases between. Germline assignment: CDR1 GTSNPN and CDR2 SVGIG (reference sequence). Full variable domain (missing parts from reference TRBV30 and TRBJ2-2): SQTIHQWPATLVQPVGSPLSLECTVEGTSNPNLYWYRQAAGRGLQLLFYSVGIGQISSEVPQNLSASRPQDRQFILSSKKLLLSDSGFYLCAWNPTSSGELFFGEGSRLTVL.

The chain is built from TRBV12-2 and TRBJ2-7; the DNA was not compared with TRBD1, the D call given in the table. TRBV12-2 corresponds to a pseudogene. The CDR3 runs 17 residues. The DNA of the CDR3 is TGTGCAAGTCGCTTGATCACAGGGGACCCTAAATGTTGGGAGCAGTACTTC. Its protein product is CASRLITGDPKCWEQYF.

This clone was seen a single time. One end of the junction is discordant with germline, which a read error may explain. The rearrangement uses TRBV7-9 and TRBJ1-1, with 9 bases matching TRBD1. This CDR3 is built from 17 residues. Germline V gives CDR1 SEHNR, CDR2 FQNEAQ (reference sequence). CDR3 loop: CSSSLYLQGAQGTEAFF. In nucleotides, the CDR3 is TGTTCCAGCAGCTTATATCTACAGGGGGCACAGGGCACTGAAGCTTTCTTT. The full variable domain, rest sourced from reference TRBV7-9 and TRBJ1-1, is DTGVSQNPRHKITKRGQNVTFRCDPISEHNRLYWYRQTLGQGPEFLTYFQNEAQLEKSRLLSDRFSAERPKGSFSTLEIQRTEQGDSAMYLCSSSLYLQGAQGTEAFFGQGTRLTVV.